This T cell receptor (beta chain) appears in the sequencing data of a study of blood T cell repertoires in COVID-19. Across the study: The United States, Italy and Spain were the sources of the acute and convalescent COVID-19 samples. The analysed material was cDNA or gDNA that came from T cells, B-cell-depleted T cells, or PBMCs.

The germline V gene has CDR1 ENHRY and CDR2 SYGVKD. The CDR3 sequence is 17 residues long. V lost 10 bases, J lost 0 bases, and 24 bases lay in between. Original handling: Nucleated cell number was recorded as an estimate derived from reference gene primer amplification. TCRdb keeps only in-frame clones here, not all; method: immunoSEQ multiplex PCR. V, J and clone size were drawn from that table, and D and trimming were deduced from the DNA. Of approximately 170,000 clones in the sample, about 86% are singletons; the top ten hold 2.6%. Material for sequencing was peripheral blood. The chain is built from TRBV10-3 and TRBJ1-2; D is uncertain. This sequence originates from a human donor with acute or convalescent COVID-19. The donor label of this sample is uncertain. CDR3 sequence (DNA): TGTGCCACCAGGCCGAGTGGAGGGATCGCTACTAACTATGGCTACACCTTC. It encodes CATRPSGGIATNYGYTF.